These T cell receptor beta chains were read from a single sample in a study of T-cell memory formation after mild COVID-19. TCRdb ran MiXCR on the 5' RACE reads and lists one entry per CDR3 protein. In the table there are about 150,000 distinct CDR3 sequences, around 13% of which are singletons. The sample taken for sequencing was PBMCs or a T cell subset sorted from them (not recorded which). All receptors come from a man younger than 35 who had mild COVID-19 (a few samples of this study predate the infection). Cell type and time point are not known. Both conserved end residues are part of each CDR3. The D gene is left open where the match is weak. Expanded clones get a size class; other rows say once, few or many, or leave the size out.

.	TRBJ2-7	TRBD2	TRBV19	TGTGCCAGTAAATCCTCCGGGGGGTCCTACGAGCAGTACTTC	CASKSSGGSYEQYF
.	TRBJ2-3	TRBD2	TRBV15	TGTGCCACCAGCAGGGGACTAGCGGGGAGCACAGATACGAAGTATTTT	CATSRGLAGSTDTKYF
.	TRBJ1-6	.	TRBV20-1	TGCAGTGCTAGACCTGCAGGCTCCTATAATTCACCCCTCCACTTT	CSARPAGSYNSPLHF
few	TRBJ1-1	TRBD1	TRBV2	TGTGCCAGCGACAGGGATGGGAACACTGAAGCTTTCTTT	CASDRDGNTEAFF
.	TRBJ2-7	TRBD2	TRBV5-1	TGCGCCAGCAGCTCCCAGAGTAGCGGGGGGGCCACCTCCTACGAGCAGTACTTC	CASSSQSSGGATSYEQYF
.	TRBJ1-2	.	TRBV20-1	TGCAGTGCTAGGGGGGAGAGGTATGGCTACACCTTC	CSARGERYGYTF
many	TRBJ2-3	TRBD2	TRBV5-1	TGCGCCAGCAGCTCGGGACTAGCGGATTCAGATACGCAGTATTTT	CASSSGLADSDTQYF
few	TRBJ2-7	.	TRBV2	TGTGCCACCCAACAGGACACTGTTGACGGGCAGTACTTC	CATQQDTVDGQYF
.	TRBJ2-1	TRBD2	TRBV7-3	TGTGCCAGCAGCCGACTAGCGGGGGGCTCTAGCTCCTACAATGAGCAGTTCTTC	CASSRLAGGSSSYNEQFF
.	TRBJ2-3	TRBD2	TRBV5-6	TGTGCCAGCATCGGGCGGGGGGGATCGGATACGCAGTATTTT	CASIGRGGSDTQYF
.	TRBJ2-1	TRBD1	TRBV18	TGTGCCAGCACCGGACAGGGAAACAATGAGCAGTTCTTC	CASTGQGNNEQFF
.	TRBJ2-3	.	TRBV12-3/TRBV12-4	TGTGCCAGCAGTTTGGGACGGACTAGCACAGATACGCAGTATTTT	CASSLGRTSTDTQYF
many	TRBJ1-2	.	TRBV3-1	TGTGCCAGCAGTCTGGGGATCTATGGCTACACCTTC	CASSLGIYGYTF
.	TRBJ1-1	.	TRBV10-3	TGTGCCATAGGGGACCGATTGAACACTGAAGCTTTCTTT	CAIGDRLNTEAFF
few	TRBJ1-1	.	TRBV5-1	TGCGCCAGCTGCCAGGGCAGGGAAGTGAACACTGAAGCTTTCTTT	CASCQGREVNTEAFF
few	TRBJ1-3	.	TRBV20-1	TGCAGTGCTAGAGATCTAAGGTGGACGTCTTCTGGAAACACCATATATTTT	CSARDLRWTSSGNTIYF
many	TRBJ2-1	.	TRBV7-2	TGTGCCAGCAGCTTGTGGTCCAGAATGGATGAGCAGTTCTTC	CASSLWSRMDEQFF
.	TRBJ2-5	.	TRBV7-8	TGTGCCAGCAGCCAACTAGAGCATGGAGAGACCCAGTACTTC	CASSQLEHGETQYF
.	TRBJ2-7	TRBD1	TRBV18	TGTGCCAGCTCACCACCTGCGGACAGGGACGAGCAGTACTTC	CASSPPADRDEQYF
few	TRBJ2-3	.	TRBV2	TGTGCCAGCAGTGAGTGGCTAGTCGCAGATACGCAGTATTTT	CASSEWLVADTQYF
.	TRBJ2-3	.	TRBV2	TGTGCCAGCAGACAGAACATCCTAAACTGGGTAGATACGCAGTATTTT	CASRQNILNWVDTQYF
.	TRBJ1-2	.	TRBV3-1	TGTGCCAGCTACGGAAGGGGCCTAAGCGATGGCTACACCTTC	CASYGRGLSDGYTF
.	TRBJ1-2	.	TRBV12-3/TRBV12-4	TGTGCCAGCAGCATGGCCGGGGGCTATGGCTACACCTTC	CASSMAGGYGYTF
many	TRBJ2-3	.	TRBV20-1	TGCAGTGCTAGTAGAGCCCCGATAGATACGCAGTATTTT	CSASRAPIDTQYF
few	TRBJ1-2	.	TRBV2	TGTGCCAGCAGTGAAGAACAGGTCCCGTATGGCTACACCTTC	CASSEEQVPYGYTF
few	TRBJ2-1	TRBD1	TRBV2	TGTGCCAGCAGTGCGTCGACAGGGACCAATGAGCAGTTCTTC	CASSASTGTNEQFF
.	TRBJ2-7	.	TRBV5-4	TGTGCCAGCAGCCACACTGTGTCGGGGGCAGGGGAGCAGTACTTC	CASSHTVSGAGEQYF
.	TRBJ2-7	.	TRBV20-1	TGCAGTGGTGTAATGGACTACGAGCAGTACTTC	CSGVMDYEQYF
few	TRBJ2-6	TRBD2	TRBV6-2/TRBV6-3	TGTGCCAGCTGCCCCGGATTCCGGGAGGTTTTCTCTGGGGCCAACGTCCTGACTTTC	CASCPGFREVFSGANVLTF
.	TRBJ1-6	TRBD1	TRBV3-1	TGTGCCAGCAGCCAGGGACAGGGCGCTTCACCCCTCCACTTT	CASSQGQGASPLHF
few	TRBJ1-1	.	TRBV5-6	TGTGCCAGCAGCTTGGGAGGCGGGAAAATTGAAGCTTTCTTT	CASSLGGGKIEAFF
few	TRBJ2-1	.	TRBV5-4	TGTGCCAGCAGCCCTCAGGGGAACAATGAGCAGTTCTTC	CASSPQGNNEQFF